This passage covers 6 T cell receptor beta chains from one sample sequenced in a study of T cells and copy number aberrations in small-cell lung cancer. TCRdb keeps only in-frame clones here, not all; method: immunoSEQ multiplex PCR. Of approximately 700 clones in the sample, approximately 90% are singletons; the top ten hold roughly 4.9%. The sequenced sample was tumor tissue. These receptors came from a man in his 60s with small cell lung cancer.

The V gene is TRBV10-3, the J gene TRBJ2-1, with TRBD2 matching over 11 bases. With 9 bases clipped from V and 0 bases from J, the junction kept 10 bases outside the gene matches. This CDR3 comprises 17 residues. Germline CDR1 reads ENHRY; CDR2 reads SYGVKD. CDR3 nucleotides: TGTGCCATAGGGAGTAGCGGGAGGGGTAGCTCCTACAATGAGCAGTTCTTC. Amino acids: CAIGSSGRGSSYNEQFF.

This rearrangement joins TRBV19 to TRBJ2-2; 13 bases are a match to TRBD2. This CDR3 is 16 amino acids long. The V and J ends lost 4 bases and 7 bases, in that order; junction bases with no gene match: 6. Germline CDR1 is LNHDA and CDR2 is SQIVND (reference sequence). This CDR3 is CASSNGLAGARGELFF. The CDR3 region has the DNA TGTGCCAGTAGTAACGGACTAGCGGGAGCACGCGGGGAGCTGTTTTTT.

The chain links TRBV19 to TRBJ2-5; 12 bases map to TRBD2. CDR1 is LNHDA, CDR2 SQIVND, per germline (reference sequence). The CDR3 consists of 15 residues. After removal of 6 bases from V and 4 bases from J, the junction contained 6 bases not matched to a gene. CDR3 protein: CASSPPTSGRETQYF. DNA of the CDR3: TGTGCCAGTAGCCCACCGACTAGCGGGAGAGAGACCCAGTACTTC.

The rearrangement joins TRBV5-5 to TRBJ2-5, with 7 bases aligning to TRBD1. Germline V lookup: CDR1 SGHKS, CDR2 YYEKEE (reference sequence). The CDR3 totals 16 residues. Trimming removed 2 bases from V and 4 bases from J; junction bases left unmatched: 11. The CDR3, as DNA: TGTGCCAGCAGCTTACCGACAGGGCTGAACCCAGAGACCCAGTACTTC. It encodes CASSLPTGLNPETQYF.

The J gene is TRBJ1-2, the V gene TRBV2; maybe TRBD1 (6 bases). CDR3 length equals 16 residues. Trimming shortened V by 6 bases and J by 1 base, and 18 bases separated the two germline ends. The germline gives CDR1 SNHLY, CDR2 FYNNEI. The CDR3 region is CASSVSGGSNNYGYTF. Here the CDR3 DNA reads TGTGCCAGCAGCGTAAGCGGGGGCTCTAATAACTATGGCTACACCTTC.

The V gene is TRBV6-5, the J gene TRBJ2-7, with unresolved D. The CDR3 runs to 12 residues. V gave up 5 bases and J gave up 2 bases, with 7 bases separating them. The germline gives CDR1 MNHEY, CDR2 SVGAGI. DNA of the CDR3: TGTGCCAGCAGTCCCACGGCCTACGAGCAGTACTTC. Its protein is CASSPTAYEQYF.